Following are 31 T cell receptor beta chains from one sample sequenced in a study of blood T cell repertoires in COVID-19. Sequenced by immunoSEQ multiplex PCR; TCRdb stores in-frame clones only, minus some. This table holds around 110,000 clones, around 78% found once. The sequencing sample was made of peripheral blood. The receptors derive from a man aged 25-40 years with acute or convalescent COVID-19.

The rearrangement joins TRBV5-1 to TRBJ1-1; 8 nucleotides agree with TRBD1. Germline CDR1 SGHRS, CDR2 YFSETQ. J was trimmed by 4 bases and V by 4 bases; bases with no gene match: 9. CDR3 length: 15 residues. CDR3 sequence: CASSPRTGIVTEAFF. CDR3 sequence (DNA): TGCGCCAGCAGCCCACGGACAGGGATCGTCACTGAAGCTTTCTTT.

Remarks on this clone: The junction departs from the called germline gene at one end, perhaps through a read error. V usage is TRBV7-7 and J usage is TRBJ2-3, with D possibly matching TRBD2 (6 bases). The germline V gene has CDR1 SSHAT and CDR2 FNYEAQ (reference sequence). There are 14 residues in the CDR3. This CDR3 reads CASSLGTAGDTQYF. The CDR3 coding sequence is TGTGCTAGCAGCTTAGGTACAGCGGGCGATACGCAGTATTTT.

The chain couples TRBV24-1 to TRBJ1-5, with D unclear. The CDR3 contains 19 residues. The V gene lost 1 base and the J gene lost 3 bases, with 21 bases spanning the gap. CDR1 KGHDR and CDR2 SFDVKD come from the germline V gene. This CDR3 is CATSDLSQNFSEDNQPQHF. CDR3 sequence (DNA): TGTGCCACCAGTGATTTATCACAGAACTTTTCCGAAGACAATCAGCCCCAGCATTTT.

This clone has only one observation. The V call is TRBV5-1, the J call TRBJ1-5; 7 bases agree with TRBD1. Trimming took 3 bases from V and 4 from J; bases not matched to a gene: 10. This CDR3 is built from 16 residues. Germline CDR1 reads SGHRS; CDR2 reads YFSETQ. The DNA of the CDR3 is TGCGCCAGCAGCTACAACCGGGACAGCCCTAATCAGCCCCAGCATTTT. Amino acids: CASSYNRDSPNQPQHF.

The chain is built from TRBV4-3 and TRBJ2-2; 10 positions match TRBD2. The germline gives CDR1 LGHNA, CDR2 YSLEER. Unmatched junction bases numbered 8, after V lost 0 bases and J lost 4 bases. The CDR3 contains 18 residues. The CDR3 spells CASSQEASGGGGTGELFF. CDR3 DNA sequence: TGCGCCAGCAGCCAAGAGGCTAGCGGGGGAGGGGGCACCGGGGAGCTGTTTTTT.

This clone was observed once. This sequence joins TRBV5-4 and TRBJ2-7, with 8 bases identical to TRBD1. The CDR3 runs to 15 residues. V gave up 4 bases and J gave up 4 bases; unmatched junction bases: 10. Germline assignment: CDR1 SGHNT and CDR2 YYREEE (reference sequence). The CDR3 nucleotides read TGTGCCAGCAGCCTCGGGACAGGCGGAGGGTACGAGCAGTACGTC. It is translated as CASSLGTGGGYEQYV.

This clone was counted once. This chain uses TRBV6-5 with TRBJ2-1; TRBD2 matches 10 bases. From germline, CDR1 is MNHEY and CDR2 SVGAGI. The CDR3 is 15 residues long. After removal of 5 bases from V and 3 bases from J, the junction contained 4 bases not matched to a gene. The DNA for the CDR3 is TGTGCCAGCAGTCCAGCTAGCGGGGGCTACAATGAGCAGTTCTTC. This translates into CASSPASGGYNEQFF.

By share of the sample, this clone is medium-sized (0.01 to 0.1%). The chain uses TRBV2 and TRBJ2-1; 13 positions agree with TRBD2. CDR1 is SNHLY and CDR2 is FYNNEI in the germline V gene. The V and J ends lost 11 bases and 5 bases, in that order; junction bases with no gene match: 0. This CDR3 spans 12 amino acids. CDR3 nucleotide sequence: TGTGCCGGACTAGCGGGGGACAATGAGCAGTTCTTC. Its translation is CAGLAGDNEQFF.

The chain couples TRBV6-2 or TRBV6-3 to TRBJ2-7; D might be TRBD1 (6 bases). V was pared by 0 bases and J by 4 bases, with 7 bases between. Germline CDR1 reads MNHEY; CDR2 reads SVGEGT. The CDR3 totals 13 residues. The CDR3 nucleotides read TGTGCCAGCAGTTACTCCAGGGGATACGAGCAGTACTTC. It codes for CASSYSRGYEQYF.

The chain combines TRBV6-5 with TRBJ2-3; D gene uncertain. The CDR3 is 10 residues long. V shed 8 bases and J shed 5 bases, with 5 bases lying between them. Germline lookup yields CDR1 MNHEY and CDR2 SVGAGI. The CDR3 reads CASGEDTQYF. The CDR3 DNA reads TGTGCCAGCGGAGAAGATACGCAGTATTTT.

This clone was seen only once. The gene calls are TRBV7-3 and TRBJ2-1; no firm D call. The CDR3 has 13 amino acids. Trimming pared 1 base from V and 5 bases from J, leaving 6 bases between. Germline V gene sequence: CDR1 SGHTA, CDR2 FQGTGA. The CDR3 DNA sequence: TGTGCCAGCAGCTTAAGTCGGGACAATGAGCAGTTCTTC. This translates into CASSLSRDNEQFF.

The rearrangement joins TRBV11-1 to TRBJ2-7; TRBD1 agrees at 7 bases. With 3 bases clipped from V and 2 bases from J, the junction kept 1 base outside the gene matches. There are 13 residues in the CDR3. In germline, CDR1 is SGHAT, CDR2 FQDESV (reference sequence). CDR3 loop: CASSFGTAYEQYF. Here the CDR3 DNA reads TGTGCCAGCAGCTTCGGGACAGCCTACGAGCAGTACTTC.

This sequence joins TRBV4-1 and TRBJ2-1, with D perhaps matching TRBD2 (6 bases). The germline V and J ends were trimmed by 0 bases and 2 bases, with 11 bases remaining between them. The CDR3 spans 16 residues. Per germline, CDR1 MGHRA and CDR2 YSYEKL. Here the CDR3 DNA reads TGCGCCAGCAGCCAAGACCCCGGGAGCCCCTACAATGAGCAGTTCTTC. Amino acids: CASSQDPGSPYNEQFF.

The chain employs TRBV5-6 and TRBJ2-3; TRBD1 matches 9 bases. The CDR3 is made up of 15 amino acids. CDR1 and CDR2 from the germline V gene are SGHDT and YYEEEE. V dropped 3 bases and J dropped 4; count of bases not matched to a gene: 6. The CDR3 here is CASSWGQGHSDTQYF. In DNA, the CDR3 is TGTGCCAGCAGCTGGGGACAGGGTCATTCAGATACGCAGTATTTT.

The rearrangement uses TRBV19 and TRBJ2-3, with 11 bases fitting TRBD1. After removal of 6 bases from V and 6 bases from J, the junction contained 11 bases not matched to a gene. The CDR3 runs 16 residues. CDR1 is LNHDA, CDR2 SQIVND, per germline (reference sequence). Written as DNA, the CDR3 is TGTGCCAGTAGAGACCCAGGACAGGGGGCGGCTGATACGCAGTATTTT. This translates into CASRDPGQGAADTQYF.

The CDR3 region is CASSTQVLVHTEAFF. The CDR3 DNA reads TGTGCCAGCTCGACACAGGTACTGGTGCACACTGAAGCTTTCTTT. The chain employs TRBV18 and TRBJ1-1; TRBD1 might be the D (5 bases). The germline V and J ends were trimmed by 6 bases and 3 bases, with 17 bases remaining between them. Germline values: CDR1 KGHSH, CDR2 LQKENI. This CDR3 spans 15 amino acids.

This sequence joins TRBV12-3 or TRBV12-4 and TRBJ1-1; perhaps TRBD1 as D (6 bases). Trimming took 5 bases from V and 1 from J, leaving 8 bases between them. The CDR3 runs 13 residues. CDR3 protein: CASSDRSNTEAFF. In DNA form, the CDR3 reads TGTGCCAGCAGTGACAGGTCGAACACTGAAGCTTTCTTT.

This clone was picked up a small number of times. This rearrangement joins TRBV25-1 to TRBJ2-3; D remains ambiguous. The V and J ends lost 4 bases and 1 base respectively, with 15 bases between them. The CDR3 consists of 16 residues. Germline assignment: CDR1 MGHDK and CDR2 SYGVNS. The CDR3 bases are TGTGCCAGCAGTGCTGGTCTGTTTCTAGGCACAGATACGCAGTATTTT. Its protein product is CASSAGLFLGTDTQYF.

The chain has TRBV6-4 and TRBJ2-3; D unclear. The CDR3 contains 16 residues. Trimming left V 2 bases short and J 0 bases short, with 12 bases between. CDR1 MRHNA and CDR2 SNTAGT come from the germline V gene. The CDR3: CASSDTPLGSTDTQYF. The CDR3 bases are TGTGCCAGCAGTGACACGCCACTCGGGAGCACAGATACGCAGTATTTT.

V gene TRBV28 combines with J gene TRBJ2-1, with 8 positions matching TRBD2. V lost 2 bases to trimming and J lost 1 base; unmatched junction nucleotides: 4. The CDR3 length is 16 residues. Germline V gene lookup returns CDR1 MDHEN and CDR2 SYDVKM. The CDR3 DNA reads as TGTGCCAGCAGTTTACTAGCGGGTTCTTCCTACAATGAGCAGTTCTTC. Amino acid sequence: CASSLLAGSSYNEQFF. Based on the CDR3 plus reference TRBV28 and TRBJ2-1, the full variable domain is DVKVTQSSRYLVKRTGEKVFLECVQDMDHENMFWYRQDPGLGLRLIYFSYDVKMKEKGDIPEGYSVSREKKERFSLILESASTNQTSMYLCASSLLAGSSYNEQFFGPGTRLTVL.

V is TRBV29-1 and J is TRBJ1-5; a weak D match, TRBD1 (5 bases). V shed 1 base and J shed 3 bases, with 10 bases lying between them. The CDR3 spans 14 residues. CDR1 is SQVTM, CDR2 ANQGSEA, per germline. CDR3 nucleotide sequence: TGCAGCGTTGAAGGGCAGGGCGCCAATCAGCCCCAGCATTTT. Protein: CSVEGQGANQPQHF.

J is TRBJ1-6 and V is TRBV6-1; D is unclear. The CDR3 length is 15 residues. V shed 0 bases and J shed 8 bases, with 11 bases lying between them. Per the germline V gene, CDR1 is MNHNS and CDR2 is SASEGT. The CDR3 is CASSEARPGYSPLHF. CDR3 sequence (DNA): TGTGCCAGCAGTGAAGCCCGACCCGGGTATTCACCCCTCCACTTT.

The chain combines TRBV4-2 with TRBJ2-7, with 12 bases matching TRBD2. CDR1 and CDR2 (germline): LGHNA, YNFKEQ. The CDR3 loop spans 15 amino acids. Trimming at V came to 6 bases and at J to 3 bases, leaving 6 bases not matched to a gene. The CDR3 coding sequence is TGTGCCAGCAGGGCGACTAGCGGGGGCCGCTACGAGCAGTACTTC. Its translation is CASRATSGGRYEQYF.

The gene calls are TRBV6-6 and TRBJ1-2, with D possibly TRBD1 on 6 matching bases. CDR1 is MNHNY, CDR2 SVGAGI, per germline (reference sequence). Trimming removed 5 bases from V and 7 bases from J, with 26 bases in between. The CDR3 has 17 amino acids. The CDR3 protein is CASSRTDEIPDLLGYTF. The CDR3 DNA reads TGTGCCAGCAGTCGGACAGATGAGATTCCCGACCTCCTTGGCTACACCTTC.

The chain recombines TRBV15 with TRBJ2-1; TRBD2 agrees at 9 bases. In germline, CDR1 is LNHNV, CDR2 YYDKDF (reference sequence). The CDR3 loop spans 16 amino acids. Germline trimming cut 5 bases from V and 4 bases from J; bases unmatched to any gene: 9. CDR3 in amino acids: CATSGGLAGFYNEQFF. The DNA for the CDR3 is TGTGCCACCAGCGGGGGACTAGCCGGCTTTTACAATGAGCAGTTCTTC.

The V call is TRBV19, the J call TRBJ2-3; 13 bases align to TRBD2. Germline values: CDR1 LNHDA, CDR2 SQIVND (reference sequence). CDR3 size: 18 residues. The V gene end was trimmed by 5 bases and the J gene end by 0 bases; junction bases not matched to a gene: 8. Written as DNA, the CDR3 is TGTGCCAGTAGTGGGGGACTAGCGGGGCACCCTAGCACAGATACGCAGTATTTT. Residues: CASSGGLAGHPSTDTQYF.

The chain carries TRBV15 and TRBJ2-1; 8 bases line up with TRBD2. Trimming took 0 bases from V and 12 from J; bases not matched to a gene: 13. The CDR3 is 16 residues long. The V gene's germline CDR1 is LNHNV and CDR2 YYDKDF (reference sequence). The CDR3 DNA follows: TGTGCCACCAGCAGAGATCTGGCGGGAGGCCGAATGAGGCAGTTCTTC. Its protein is CATSRDLAGGRMRQFF. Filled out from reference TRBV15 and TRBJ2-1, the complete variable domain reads DAMVIQNPRYQVTQFGKPVTLSCSQTLNHNVMYWYQQKSSQAPKLLFHYYDKDFNNEADTPDNFQSRRPNTSFCFLDIRSPGLGDTAMYLCATSRDLAGGRMRQFFGPGTRLTVL.

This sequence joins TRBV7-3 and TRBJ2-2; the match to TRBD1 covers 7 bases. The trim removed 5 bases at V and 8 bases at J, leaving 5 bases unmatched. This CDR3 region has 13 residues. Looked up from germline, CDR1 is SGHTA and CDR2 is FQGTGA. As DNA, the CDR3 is TGTGCCAGCAGCCAAGGGACAGATGGGGAGCTGTTTTTT. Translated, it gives CASSQGTDGELFF.

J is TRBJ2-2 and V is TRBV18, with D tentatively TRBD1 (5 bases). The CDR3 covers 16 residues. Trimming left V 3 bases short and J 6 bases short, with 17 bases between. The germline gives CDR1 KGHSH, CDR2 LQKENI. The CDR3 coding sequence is TGTGCCAGCTCACCCAACGCGGATAGCAGGGCCGGGGAGCTGTTTTTT. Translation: CASSPNADSRAGELFF.

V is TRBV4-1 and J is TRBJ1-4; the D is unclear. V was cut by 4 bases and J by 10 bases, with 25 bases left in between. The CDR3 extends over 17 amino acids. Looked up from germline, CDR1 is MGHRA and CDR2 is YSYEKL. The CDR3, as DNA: TGCGCCAGCAGCCCCGGGGTAACGGGTCTGATCGCTGGAAAACTGTTTTTT. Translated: CASSPGVTGLIAGKLFF.

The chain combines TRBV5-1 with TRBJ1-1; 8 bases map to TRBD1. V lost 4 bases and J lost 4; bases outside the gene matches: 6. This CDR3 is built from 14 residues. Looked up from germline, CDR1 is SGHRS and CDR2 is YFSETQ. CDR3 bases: TGCGCCAGCAGCGCCGGACAGGGTCTCACTGAAGCTTTCTTT. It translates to CASSAGQGLTEAFF.